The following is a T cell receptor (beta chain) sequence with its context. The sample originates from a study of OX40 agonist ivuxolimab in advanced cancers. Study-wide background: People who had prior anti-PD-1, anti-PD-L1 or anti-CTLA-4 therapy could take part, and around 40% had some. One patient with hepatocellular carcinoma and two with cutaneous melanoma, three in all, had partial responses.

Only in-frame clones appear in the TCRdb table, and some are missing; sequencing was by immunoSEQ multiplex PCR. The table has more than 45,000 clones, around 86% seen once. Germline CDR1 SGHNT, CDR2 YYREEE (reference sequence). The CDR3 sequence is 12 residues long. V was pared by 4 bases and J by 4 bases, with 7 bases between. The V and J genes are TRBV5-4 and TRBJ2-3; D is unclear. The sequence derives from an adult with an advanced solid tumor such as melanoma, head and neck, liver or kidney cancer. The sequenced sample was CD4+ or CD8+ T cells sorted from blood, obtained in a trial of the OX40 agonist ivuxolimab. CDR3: CASSPLADTQYF. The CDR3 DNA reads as TGTGCCAGCAGCCCTCTGGCAGATACGCAGTATTTT. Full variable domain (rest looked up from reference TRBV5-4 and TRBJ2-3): ETGVTQSPTHLIKTRGQQVTLRCSSQSGHNTVSWYQQALGQGPQFIFQYYREEENGRGNFPPRFSGLQFPNYSSELNVNALELDDSALYLCASSPLADTQYFGPGTRLTVL.